What follows describes a single T cell receptor (beta chain). This sample stems from a study of blood T cell repertoires in COVID-19. As for the study in general: Researchers got acute and convalescent COVID-19 samples from the United States, Italy and Spain. PBMCs, B-cell-depleted T cells, or T cells provided the cDNA or gDNA that made up the material.

V lost 4 bases and J lost 4, with 4 bases in between. Germline V gives CDR1 MNHEY, CDR2 SMNVEV (reference sequence). This CDR3 contains 11 residues. Original methodology: By means of reference gene primer amplification, nucleated cell counts were estimated. TCRdb's copy holds only in-frame clones and misses some; the assay was immunoSEQ multiplex PCR. V and J calls and clone size are copied from that table; D and trimming were computed from the DNA. The top ten hold about a sixth of the sample, which has 90,000 or so clones, 80% to 90% seen once. The sequenced material came from peripheral blood. The chain is built from TRBV27 and TRBJ1-1, with D hard to call. The sequence was collected from a human donor in a cohort sampled during active COVID-19. The CDR3 loop is CASSSGTEAFF. CDR3 in DNA: TGTGCCAGCAGTTCCGGCACTGAAGCTTTCTTT.